Sequencing of this TCR beta chain was carried out in a study of blood T cell repertoires in COVID-19. About the research overall: COVID-19 samples from acute and convalescent phases originated in the United States, Italy and Spain. PBMCs, B-cell-depleted T cells, or T cells provided the cDNA or gDNA that made up the material.

In the original workflow: Amplification of reference gene primers was used by the study to estimate nucleated cell counts. The assay was immunoSEQ multiplex PCR, and TCRdb's table has in-frame clones only and misses some. The V and J calls and the clone size are those of that table, but D and trimming were determined from the DNA. The data show around 370,000 clones, nearly 90% seen once. Ten or more counts support this clone. Trimming stripped 7 bases from V and 1 base from J, with 20 bases between. There are 17 residues in the CDR3. Germline V gives CDR1 MDHEN, CDR2 SYDVKM. What was sequenced was peripheral blood. This chain uses TRBV28 with TRBJ1-5, with D unclear. This TCR was sampled from a man between 18 and 35 years old with active or convalescent COVID-19. The CDR3 loop reads CASKAPPRVRSNQPQHF. CDR3 DNA: TGTGCCAGCAAGGCCCCCCCCCGGGTGAGGAGCAATCAGCCCCAGCATTTT.